This T cell receptor (beta chain) was found in a study of blood T cell repertoires in COVID-19. Overall study: From T cells, B-cell-depleted T cells, or PBMCs came the material, which was cDNA or gDNA.

Per the authors' pipeline: Using reference gene primer amplification, nucleated cell counts were estimated. Method: immunoSEQ multiplex PCR; TCRdb's copy keeps in-frame clones and lacks some. V and J calls and clone size come straight from that table; D and trimming were deduced from the DNA. The sample carries under 200,000 clones, roughly nine tenths recorded once. Patients in Seattle were enrolled during active infection, then followed longitudinally. This receptor was taken from a woman aged 55-69 years with COVID-19, enrolled during active disease. The sample taken for sequencing was peripheral blood.

The CDR3 DNA reads as TGTGCCAGCAGCTTTCGGACAGCTAACTACGAGCAGTACTTC. It yields the protein CASSFRTANYEQYF. The chain joins TRBV11-2 to TRBJ2-7; D may be TRBD1 (6 bases). CDR1 and CDR2 (germline): SGHAT, FQNNGV. Trimming pared 3 bases from V and 3 bases from J, leaving 12 bases between. The CDR3 runs 14 residues.